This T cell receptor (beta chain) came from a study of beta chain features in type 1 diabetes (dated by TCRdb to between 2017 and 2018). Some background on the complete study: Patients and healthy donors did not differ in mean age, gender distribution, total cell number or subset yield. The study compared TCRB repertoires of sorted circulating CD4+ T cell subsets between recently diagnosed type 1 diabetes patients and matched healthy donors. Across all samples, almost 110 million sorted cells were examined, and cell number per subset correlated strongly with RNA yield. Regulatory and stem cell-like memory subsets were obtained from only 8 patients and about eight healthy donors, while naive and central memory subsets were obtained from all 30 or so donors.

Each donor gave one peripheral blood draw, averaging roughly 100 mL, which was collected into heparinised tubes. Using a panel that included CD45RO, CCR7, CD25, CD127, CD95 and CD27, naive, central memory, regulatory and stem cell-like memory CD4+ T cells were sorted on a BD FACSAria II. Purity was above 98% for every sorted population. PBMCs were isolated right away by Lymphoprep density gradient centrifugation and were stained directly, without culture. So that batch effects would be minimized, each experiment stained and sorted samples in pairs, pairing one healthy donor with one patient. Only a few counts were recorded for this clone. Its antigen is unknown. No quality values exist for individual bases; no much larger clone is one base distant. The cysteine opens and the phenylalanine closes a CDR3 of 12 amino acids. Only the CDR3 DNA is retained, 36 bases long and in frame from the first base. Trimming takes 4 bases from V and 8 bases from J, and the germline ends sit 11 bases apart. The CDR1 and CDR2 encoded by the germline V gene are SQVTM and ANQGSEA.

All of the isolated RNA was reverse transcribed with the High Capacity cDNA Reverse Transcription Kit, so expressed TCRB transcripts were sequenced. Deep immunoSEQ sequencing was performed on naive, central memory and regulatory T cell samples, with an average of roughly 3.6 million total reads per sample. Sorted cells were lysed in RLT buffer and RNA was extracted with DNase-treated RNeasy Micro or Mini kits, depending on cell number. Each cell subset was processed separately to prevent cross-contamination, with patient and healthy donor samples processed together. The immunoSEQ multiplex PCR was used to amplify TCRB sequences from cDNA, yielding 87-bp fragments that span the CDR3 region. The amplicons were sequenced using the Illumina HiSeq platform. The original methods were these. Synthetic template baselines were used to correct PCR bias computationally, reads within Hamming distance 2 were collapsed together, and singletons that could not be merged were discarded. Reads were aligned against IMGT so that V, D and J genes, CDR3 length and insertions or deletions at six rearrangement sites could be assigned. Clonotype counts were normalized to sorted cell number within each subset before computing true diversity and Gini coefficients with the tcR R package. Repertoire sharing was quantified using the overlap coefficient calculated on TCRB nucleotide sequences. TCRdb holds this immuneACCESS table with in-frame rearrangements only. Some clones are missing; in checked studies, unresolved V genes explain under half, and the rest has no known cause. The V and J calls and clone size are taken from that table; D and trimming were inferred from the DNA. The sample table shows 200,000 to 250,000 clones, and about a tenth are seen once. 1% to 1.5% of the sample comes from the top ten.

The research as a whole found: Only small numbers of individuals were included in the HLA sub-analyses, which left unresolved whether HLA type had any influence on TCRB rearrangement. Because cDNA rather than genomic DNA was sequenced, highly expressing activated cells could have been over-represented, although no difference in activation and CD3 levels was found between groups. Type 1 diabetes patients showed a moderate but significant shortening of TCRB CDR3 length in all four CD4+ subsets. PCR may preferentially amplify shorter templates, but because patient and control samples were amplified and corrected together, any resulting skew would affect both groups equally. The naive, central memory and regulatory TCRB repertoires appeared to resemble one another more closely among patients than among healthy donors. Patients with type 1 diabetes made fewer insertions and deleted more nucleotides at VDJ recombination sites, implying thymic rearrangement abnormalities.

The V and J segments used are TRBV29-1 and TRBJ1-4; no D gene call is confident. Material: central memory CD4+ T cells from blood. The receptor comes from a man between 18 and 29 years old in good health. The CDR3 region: CSVAHNGEKLFF. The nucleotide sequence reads TGCAGCGTTGCGCACAATGGAGAAAAACTGTTTTTT.